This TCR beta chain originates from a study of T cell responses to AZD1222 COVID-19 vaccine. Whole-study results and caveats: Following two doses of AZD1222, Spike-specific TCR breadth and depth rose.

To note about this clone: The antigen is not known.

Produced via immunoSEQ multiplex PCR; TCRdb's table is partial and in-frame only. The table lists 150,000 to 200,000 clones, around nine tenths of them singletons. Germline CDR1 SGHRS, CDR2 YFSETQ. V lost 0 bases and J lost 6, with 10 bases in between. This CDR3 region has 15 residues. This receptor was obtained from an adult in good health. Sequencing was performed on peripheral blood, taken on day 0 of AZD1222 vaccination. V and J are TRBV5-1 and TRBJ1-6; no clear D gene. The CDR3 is CASSLDGAANSPLHF. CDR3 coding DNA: TGCGCCAGCAGCTTGGATGGAGCCGCTAATTCACCCCTCCACTTT.